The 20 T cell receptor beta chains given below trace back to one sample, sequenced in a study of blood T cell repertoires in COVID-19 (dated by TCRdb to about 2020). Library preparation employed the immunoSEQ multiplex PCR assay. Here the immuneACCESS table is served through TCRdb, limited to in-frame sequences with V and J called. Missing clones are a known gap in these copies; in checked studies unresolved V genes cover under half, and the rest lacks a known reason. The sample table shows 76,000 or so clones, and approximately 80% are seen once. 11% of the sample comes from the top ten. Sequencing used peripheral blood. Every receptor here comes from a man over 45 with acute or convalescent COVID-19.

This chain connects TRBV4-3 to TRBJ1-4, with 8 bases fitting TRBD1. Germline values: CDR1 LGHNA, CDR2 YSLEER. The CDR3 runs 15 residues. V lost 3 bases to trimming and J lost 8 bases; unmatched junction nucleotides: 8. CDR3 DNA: TGCGCCAGCAGCCACTCAGGGGGCTCTGGAGAAAAACTGTTTTTT. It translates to CASSHSGGSGEKLFF.

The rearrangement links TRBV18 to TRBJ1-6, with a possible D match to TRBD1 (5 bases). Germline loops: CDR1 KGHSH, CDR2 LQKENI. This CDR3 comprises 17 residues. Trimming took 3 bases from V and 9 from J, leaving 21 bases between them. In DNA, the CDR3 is TGTGCCAGCTCACCCTACTCCGAGGGGACGGGAGGTTCACCCCTCCACTTT. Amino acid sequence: CASSPYSEGTGGSPLHF.

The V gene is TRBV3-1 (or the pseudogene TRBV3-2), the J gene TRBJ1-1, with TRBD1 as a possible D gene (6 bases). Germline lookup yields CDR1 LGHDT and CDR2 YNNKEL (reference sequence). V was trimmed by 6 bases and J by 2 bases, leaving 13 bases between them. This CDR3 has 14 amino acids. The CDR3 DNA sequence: TGTGCCAGCAGACAGACAGGACCTAACACTGAAGCTTTCTTT. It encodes CASRQTGPNTEAFF.

The DNA of the CDR3 is TGTGCCAGCAGTTACTCGACGCGGGGAGATACGCAGTATTTT. Encoded protein: CASSYSTRGDTQYF. This sequence joins TRBV6-5 and TRBJ2-3; TRBD2 might be the D (6 bases). The CDR3 contains 14 residues. From germline, CDR1 is MNHEY and CDR2 SVGAGI. V was cut by 0 bases and J by 5 bases, with 9 bases left in between.

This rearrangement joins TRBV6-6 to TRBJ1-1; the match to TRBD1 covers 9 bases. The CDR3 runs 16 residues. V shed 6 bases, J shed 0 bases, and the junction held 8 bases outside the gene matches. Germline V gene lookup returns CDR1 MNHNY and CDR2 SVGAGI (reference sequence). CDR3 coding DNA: TGTGCCAGCAGCAATACTGGGACAGGGATGAACACTGAAGCTTTCTTT. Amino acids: CASSNTGTGMNTEAFF.

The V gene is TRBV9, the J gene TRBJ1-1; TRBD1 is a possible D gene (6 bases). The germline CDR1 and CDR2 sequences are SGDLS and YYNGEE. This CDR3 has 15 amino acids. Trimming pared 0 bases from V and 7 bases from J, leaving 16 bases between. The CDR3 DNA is TGTGCCAGCAGCGTAGTAGGGCCAGGGACACTTGAAGCTTTCTTT. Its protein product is CASSVVGPGTLEAFF.

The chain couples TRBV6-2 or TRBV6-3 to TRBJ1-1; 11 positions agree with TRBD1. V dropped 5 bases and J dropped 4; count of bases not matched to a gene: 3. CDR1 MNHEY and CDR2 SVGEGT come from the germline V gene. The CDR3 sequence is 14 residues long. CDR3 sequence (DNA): TGTGCCAGCAGTAAGGGGACAGGGGGCACTGAAGCTTTCTTT. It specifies CASSKGTGGTEAFF.

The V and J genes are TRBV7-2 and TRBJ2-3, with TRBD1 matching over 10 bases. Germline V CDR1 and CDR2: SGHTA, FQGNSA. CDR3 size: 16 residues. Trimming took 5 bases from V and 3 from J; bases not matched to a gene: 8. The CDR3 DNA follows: TGTGCCAGCAGCGATGATGACAGGGGGCGTACAGATACGCAGTATTTT. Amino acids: CASSDDDRGRTDTQYF.

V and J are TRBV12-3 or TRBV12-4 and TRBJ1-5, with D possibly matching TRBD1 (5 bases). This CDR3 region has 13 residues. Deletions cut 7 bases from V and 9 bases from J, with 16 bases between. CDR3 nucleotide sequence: TGTGCCAGCACCTCGGACATCTTGAGGCCCCAGCATTTT. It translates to CASTSDILRPQHF.

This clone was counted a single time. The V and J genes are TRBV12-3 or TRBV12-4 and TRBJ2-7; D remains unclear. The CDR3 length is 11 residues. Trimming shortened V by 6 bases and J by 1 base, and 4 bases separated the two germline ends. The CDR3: CASSPSYEQYF. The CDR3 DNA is TGTGCCAGCAGCCCTTCCTACGAGCAGTACTTC.

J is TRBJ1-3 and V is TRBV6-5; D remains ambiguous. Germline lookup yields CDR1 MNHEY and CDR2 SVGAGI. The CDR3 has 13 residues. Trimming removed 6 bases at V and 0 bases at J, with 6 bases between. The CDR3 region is CASSPSSGNTIYF. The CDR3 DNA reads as TGTGCCAGCAGCCCATCCTCTGGAAACACCATATATTTT.

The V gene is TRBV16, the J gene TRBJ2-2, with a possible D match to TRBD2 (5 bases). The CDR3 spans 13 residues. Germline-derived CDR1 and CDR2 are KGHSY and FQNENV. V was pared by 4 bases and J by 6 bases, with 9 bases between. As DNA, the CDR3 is TGTGCCAGCAGCCCTCGGACTCCCGGGGAGCTGTTTTTT. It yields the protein CASSPRTPGELFF.

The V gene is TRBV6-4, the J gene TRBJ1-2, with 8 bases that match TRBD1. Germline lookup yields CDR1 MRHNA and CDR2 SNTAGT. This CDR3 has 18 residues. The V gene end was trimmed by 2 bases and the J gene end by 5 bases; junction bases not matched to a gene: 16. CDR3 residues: CASSDPASDRESRYGYTF. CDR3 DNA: TGTGCCAGCAGTGACCCTGCTTCGGACAGGGAATCTCGTTATGGCTACACCTTC.

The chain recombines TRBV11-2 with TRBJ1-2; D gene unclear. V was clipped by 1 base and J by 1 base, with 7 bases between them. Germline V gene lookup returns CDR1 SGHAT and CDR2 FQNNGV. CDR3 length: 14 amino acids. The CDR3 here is CASSLGQNNYGYTF. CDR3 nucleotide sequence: TGTGCCAGCAGCTTAGGACAAAATAACTATGGCTACACCTTC.

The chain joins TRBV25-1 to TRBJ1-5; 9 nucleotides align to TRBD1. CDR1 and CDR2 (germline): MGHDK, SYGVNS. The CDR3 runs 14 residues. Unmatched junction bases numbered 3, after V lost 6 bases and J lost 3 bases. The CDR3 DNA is TGTGCCAGCAGGGGACAGGGAATCAATCAGCCCCAGCATTTT. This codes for CASRGQGINQPQHF.

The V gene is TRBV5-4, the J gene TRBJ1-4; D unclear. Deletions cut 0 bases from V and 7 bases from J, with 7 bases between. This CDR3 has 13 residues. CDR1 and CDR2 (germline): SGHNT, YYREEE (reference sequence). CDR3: CASSLGPFEKLFF. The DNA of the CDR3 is TGTGCCAGCAGCTTGGGTCCGTTTGAAAAACTGTTTTTT.

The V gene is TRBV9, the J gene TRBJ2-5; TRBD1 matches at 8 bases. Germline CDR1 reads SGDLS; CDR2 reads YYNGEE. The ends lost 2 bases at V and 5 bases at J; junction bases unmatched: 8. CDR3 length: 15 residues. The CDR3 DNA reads TGTGCCAGCAGCGTTCGGTCAGGGGGCGAGGAGACCCAGTACTTC. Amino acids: CASSVRSGGEETQYF.

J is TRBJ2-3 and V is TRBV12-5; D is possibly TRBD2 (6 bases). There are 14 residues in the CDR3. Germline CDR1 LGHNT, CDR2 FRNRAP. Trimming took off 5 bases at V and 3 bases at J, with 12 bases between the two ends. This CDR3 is CASGHRDWTDTQYF. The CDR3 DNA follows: TGTGCTAGTGGTCACCGGGACTGGACAGATACGCAGTATTTT.

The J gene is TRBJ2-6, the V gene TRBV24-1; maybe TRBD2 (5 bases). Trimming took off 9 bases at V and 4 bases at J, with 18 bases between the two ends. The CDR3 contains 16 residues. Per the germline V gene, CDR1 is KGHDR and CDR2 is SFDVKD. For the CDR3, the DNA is TGTGCCACCTCTGGAGCGGCCGGCACAGGGGCCAACGTCCTGACTTTC. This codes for CATSGAAGTGANVLTF.

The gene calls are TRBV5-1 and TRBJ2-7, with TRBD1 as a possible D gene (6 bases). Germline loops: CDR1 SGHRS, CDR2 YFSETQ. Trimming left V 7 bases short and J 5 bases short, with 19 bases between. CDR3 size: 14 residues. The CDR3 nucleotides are TGCGCCAGCCGCCCGGGGCAGGGGTGGGACGAGCAGTACTTC. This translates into CASRPGQGWDEQYF.